This TCR beta chain originates from a study of blood T cells in healthy people across ages. Study-level findings and limits: Diversity of TCR beta correlated strongly with naive T cell percentage.

With a J-beta primer mix and a sample-barcoded 5' primer, a second PCR ran roughly 6 to 11 cycles. TCRdb re-called the 5' RACE reads with MiXCR, one entry per CDR3 protein. Here the sample spans about 1.1 million distinct CDR3 sequences, roughly two fifths being singletons. This clonotype was seen more than once but under ten times. Its antigen is unidentified. V dropped 1 base and J dropped 2; count of bases not matched to a gene: 6. Germline lookup yields CDR1 DFQATT and CDR2 SNEGSKA (reference sequence). This CDR3 has 16 amino acids. Sequenced sample: blood. This sequence originates from a man younger than 35 in good health. The chain has TRBV20-1 and TRBJ2-1; 9 bases match TRBD2. CDR3 bases: TGCAGTGCTAGAGCCCAAGCGGGGGGCACCTACAATGAGCAGTTCTTC. This codes for CSARAQAGGTYNEQFF.